This T cell receptor (beta chain) was sequenced during a study of T cell responses to AZD1222 COVID-19 vaccine. Worth noting for this clone: Its antigen is not known.

Assay: immunoSEQ multiplex PCR; the TCRdb copy retains only in-frame clones and omits some. The sample lists approximately 120,000 clones, more than 75% seen once, with 10% in the top ten. Whole-study results and caveats: There were mostly white British donors and more females than males, and clonal diversity was possibly underestimated. Spike-specific TCRs gained breadth and depth after people received two AZD1222 doses. None of the repertoires were sampled until the peak T cell response had passed. Baseline seropositives among AZD1222 recipients totaled only 6 or 7.

Losses at the gene ends were 1 base for V and 7 bases for J; bases not matched to a gene: 6. Germline lookup yields CDR1 LGHDT and CDR2 YNNKEL (reference sequence). The CDR3 consists of 16 residues. The specimen comprised peripheral blood, sampled on day 0 of AZD1222 vaccination. The V and J genes are TRBV3-1 (or the pseudogene TRBV3-2) and TRBJ1-5; TRBD1 aligns across 11 bases. The clonotype originates from an adult in good health. DNA of the CDR3: TGTGCCAGCAGCCAAGGGGGAGGGACAGGGGGACAGCCCCAGCATTTT. Translated, it gives CASSQGGGTGGQPQHF.